This TCR beta chain was sequenced in a study of Ad26.COV2.S vaccination and SARS-CoV-2 variants. Trimming took 4 bases from V and 1 from J, leaving 8 bases between them. The germline V gene has CDR1 SGHRS and CDR2 YFSETQ. This CDR3 is built from 13 residues. Regarding treatment: about 20 received Ad26.COV2.S at low or high dose, single or two shots; roughly five received placebo; per-sample allocation not given. Sampling took place 63 days after the first vaccine or placebo injection. Assay used: immunoSEQ multiplex PCR; TCRdb lists only in-frame clones, some missing. The data contain about 460,000 clones, roughly nine tenths of them singletons. Study-level results: Analyses that measured TCR breadth and depth may have underestimated total T cell responses.

Comment on this clone: Its target is unknown.

The sample consisted of peripheral blood, taken in a trial of Ad26.COV2.S vaccine versus placebo. The TCR was taken from a person between 18 and 65 years old who received the Ad26.COV2.S COVID-19 vaccine or a placebo. The chain employs TRBV5-1 and TRBJ2-5, with unresolved D. The CDR3 region has the DNA TGCGCCAGCAGCCCAACACCCCAAGAGACCCAGTACTTC. Translated, it gives CASSPTPQETQYF.